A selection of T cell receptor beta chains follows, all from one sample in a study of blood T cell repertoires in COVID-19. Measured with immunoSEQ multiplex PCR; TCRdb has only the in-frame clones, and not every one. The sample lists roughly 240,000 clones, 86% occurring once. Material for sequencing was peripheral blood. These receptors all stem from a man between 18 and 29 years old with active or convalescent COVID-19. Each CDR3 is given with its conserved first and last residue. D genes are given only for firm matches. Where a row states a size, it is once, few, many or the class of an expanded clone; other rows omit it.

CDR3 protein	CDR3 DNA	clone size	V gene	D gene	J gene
CASRSGGSRTDTQYF	TGTGCCAGCAGATCCGGGGGTTCCCGCACAGATACGCAGTATTTT	NA	TRBV6-5	NA	TRBJ2-3
CASSVGLALGEETQYF	TGTGCCAGCAGTGTTGGACTAGCGTTAGGGGAAGAGACCCAGTACTTC	NA	TRBV2	TRBD2	TRBJ2-5
CASSSDRGRRGYTF	TGCGCCAGCAGCTCCGACAGGGGGCGTCGGGGCTACACCTTC	NA	TRBV5-1	TRBD1	TRBJ1-2
CAWRHPLTGGGYTF	TGTGCCTGGAGACATCCCTTGACAGGGGGAGGCTACACCTTC	NA	TRBV30	TRBD1	TRBJ1-2
CASSRGNSEAFF	TGTGCCAGCAGTAGGGGGAACAGTGAAGCTTTCTTT	few	TRBV6-2/TRBV6-3	NA	TRBJ1-1
CASRRDSGEETQYF	TGTGCCAGTAGACGGGACAGCGGAGAAGAGACCCAGTACTTC	NA	TRBV19	TRBD1	TRBJ2-5
CATNIGTGPSEQFF	TGTGCCACCAACATTGGGACAGGGCCCAGTGAGCAGTTCTTC	once	TRBV10-3	TRBD1	TRBJ2-1
CASSFRQEAFF	TGTGCCAGCAGTTTTCGCCAGGAAGCTTTCTTT	NA	TRBV28	NA	TRBJ1-1
CASSQDLLQPQHF	TGCGCCAGCAGCCAAGATCTCCTTCAGCCCCAGCATTTT	NA	TRBV4-1	NA	TRBJ1-5
CASSVDPFQGSPLHF	TGTGCCAGCAGCGTAGACCCCTTCCAGGGTTCACCCCTCCACTTT	NA	TRBV9	NA	TRBJ1-6
CASSSTPSGYGYTF	TGTGCCAGCAGTTCCACCCCCTCGGGGTATGGCTACACCTTC	few	TRBV28	NA	TRBJ1-2
CASSPVPGQGWYTQYF	TGTGCCAGCAGTCCAGTGCCGGGACAGGGGTGGTATACGCAGTATTTT	NA	TRBV6-2/TRBV6-3	TRBD1	TRBJ2-3
CASSLRRGQERDTQYF	TGTGCCAGCAGCTTAAGAAGGGGGCAGGAAAGGGATACGCAGTATTTT	NA	TRBV11-3	TRBD1	TRBJ2-3
CASSLAGAGGYTGELFF	TGTGCCAGCAGCTTGGCCGGGGCGGGAGGCTACACCGGGGAGCTGTTTTTT	NA	TRBV5-6	TRBD2	TRBJ2-2